One and the same sample provided the 18 T cell receptor beta chains below, sequenced in a study of a mutant IDH1 vaccine in newly diagnosed glioma. The table came from immunoSEQ multiplex PCR; TCRdb's copy has only in-frame clones and leaves some out. Of roughly 86,000 clones in the sample, 89% are singletons; the top ten hold 0.6% to 0.95%. Their recognized antigens are unknown. Noted time point: week 47, end of study. Each vaccine dose was 300 ug of mutant IDH1 20-mer peptide, with topical imiquimod. The specimen comprised PBMCs, sampled from a glioma patient whose treatment included an IDH1 peptide vaccine. The source is a woman between 45 and 60 years old with glioma.

The V and J genes are TRBV9 and TRBJ1-1; D uncertain. Germline CDR1 and CDR2: SGDLS and YYNGEE. Trimming pared 0 bases from V and 2 bases from J, leaving 2 bases between. This CDR3 has 12 amino acids. The CDR3 DNA is TGTGCCAGCAGCGTAGATAACACTGAAGCTTTCTTT. It specifies CASSVDNTEAFF.

This clone was picked up one time. The chain is built from TRBV11-2 and TRBJ2-5, with 7 positions matching TRBD1. The CDR3 length is 16 residues. Germline CDR1 reads SGHAT; CDR2 reads FQNNGV. V lost 3 bases to trimming and J lost 4 bases; unmatched junction nucleotides: 11. As DNA, the CDR3 is TGTGCCAGCAGCTTGAGGACAGGAGCGAGGGGAGAGACCCAGTACTTC. Protein sequence: CASSLRTGARGETQYF. Supplemented by reference TRBV11-2 and TRBJ2-5, the full variable domain reads EAGVAQSPRYKIIEKRQSVAFWCNPISGHATLYWYQQILGQGPKLLIQFQNNGVVDDSQLPKDRFSAERLKGVDSTLKIQPAKLEDSAVYLCASSLRTGARGETQYFGPGTRLLVL.

The CDR3 reads CASSLTAGTHTDTQYF. The CDR3 DNA sequence: TGCGCCAGCAGCTTGACGGCCGGGACTCACACAGATACGCAGTATTTT. The chain has TRBV5-1 and TRBJ2-3, with D possibly matching TRBD2 (6 bases). Germline V lookup: CDR1 SGHRS, CDR2 YFSETQ. The CDR3 consists of 16 residues. The V end was cut by 1 base, the J end by 2 bases, with 14 bases between.

This clone was observed a few times. The chain has TRBV2 and TRBJ1-5, with D possibly matching TRBD1 (5 bases). V shed 4 bases and J shed 3 bases, with 13 bases lying between them. CDR1 and CDR2 (germline): SNHLY, FYNNEI. The CDR3 has 15 residues. As DNA, the CDR3 is TGTGCCAGCAGTGTTCAGGGCCCCGCCAATCAGCCCCAGCATTTT. Translating gives CASSVQGPANQPQHF. The entire variable domain, with the rest obtained from reference TRBV2 and TRBJ1-5, is as follows: EPEVTQTPSHQVTQMGQEVILRCVPISNHLYFYWYRQILGQKVEFLVSFYNNEISEKSEIFDDQFSVERPDGSNFTLKIRSTKLEDSAMYFCASSVQGPANQPQHFGDGTRLSIL.

The chain is built from TRBV27 and TRBJ1-5; 7 nucleotides align to TRBD1. The V gene's germline CDR1 is MNHEY and CDR2 SMNVEV (reference sequence). This CDR3 is built from 14 residues. V shed 6 bases, J shed 7 bases, and the junction held 9 bases outside the gene matches. CDR3 region: CASSPGQLWQPQHF. The CDR3 nucleotides are TGTGCCAGCAGCCCGGGACAGCTATGGCAGCCCCAGCATTTT.

V usage is TRBV9 and J usage is TRBJ2-1, with TRBD2 as a possible D gene (6 bases). Germline V gives CDR1 SGDLS, CDR2 YYNGEE. Trimming shortened V by 0 bases and J by 0 bases, and 10 bases separated the two germline ends. CDR3 length equals 16 residues. In DNA, the CDR3 is TGTGCCAGCAGCGTAGGGCGGGATAACTCCTACAATGAGCAGTTCTTC. Encoded protein: CASSVGRDNSYNEQFF. The full variable domain, completed using reference TRBV9 and TRBJ2-1, is DSGVTQTPKHLITATGQRVTLRCSPRSGDLSVYWYQQSLDQGLQFLIQYYNGEERAKGNILERFSAQQFPDLHSELNLSSLELGDSALYFCASSVGRDNSYNEQFFGPGTRLTVL.

Concerning this clone itself: The germline gene is not matched at one end of the junction; a read error may be the cause. V is TRBV5-4 and J is TRBJ2-7; D may be TRBD1 (6 bases). The CDR3 sequence is 11 residues long. CDR1 is SGHNT and CDR2 is YYREEE in the germline V gene (reference sequence). The CDR3 DNA reads TGTGCCAGCAGCTCACAGGGTCCCCCTCAGTTC. Translation gives CASSSQGPPQF.

The chain uses TRBV18 and TRBJ2-1; D may be TRBD2 (5 bases). The CDR3 contains 13 residues. V lost 5 bases, J lost 5 bases, and 10 bases lay in between. Germline V CDR1 and CDR2: KGHSH, LQKENI. The CDR3 DNA reads as TGTGCCAGCTCATTTACTAGTAACAATGAGCAGTTCTTC. This translates into CASSFTSNNEQFF. Filled out from reference TRBV18 and TRBJ2-1, the complete variable domain reads NAGVMQNPRHLVRRRGQEARLRCSPMKGHSHVYWYRQLPEEGLKFMVYLQKENIIDESGMPKERFSAEFPKEGPSILRIQQVVRGDSAAYFCASSFTSNNEQFFGPGTRLTVL.

Written as DNA, the CDR3 is TGTGCCAGCAGCTTACCCGGGGGGGGTGAGACCCAGTACTTC. It codes for CASSLPGGGETQYF. This rearrangement joins TRBV13 to TRBJ2-5, with 8 bases matching TRBD2. CDR1 and CDR2 (germline): PRHDT, FYEKMQ (reference sequence). The CDR3 totals 14 residues. V lost 2 bases to trimming and J lost 5 bases; unmatched junction nucleotides: 4.

This chain joins TRBV6-6 and TRBJ1-5; D remains unclear. Germline V gene data show CDR1 as MNHNY and CDR2 as SVGAGI (reference sequence). The CDR3 consists of 14 residues. V lost 1 base, J lost 7 bases, and 11 bases lay in between. CDR3 in DNA: TGTGCCAGCAGTTACTACCCGAGGGCGCAGCCCCAGCATTTT. This gives the protein CASSYYPRAQPQHF.

This chain uses TRBV19 with TRBJ2-1; D may be TRBD2 (5 bases). The CDR3 totals 14 residues. Trimming removed 1 base from V and 4 bases from J, with 8 bases in between. Germline CDR1 and CDR2: LNHDA and SQIVND (reference sequence). CDR3 sequence reads: CASSIAGYYNEQFF. CDR3 DNA sequence: TGTGCCAGTAGTATAGCGGGATATTACAATGAGCAGTTCTTC. Full variable domain (outside the CDR3, taken from reference TRBV19 and TRBJ2-1): DGGITQSPKYLFRKEGQNVTLSCEQNLNHDAMYWYRQDPGQGLRLIYYSQIVNDFQKGDIAEGYSVSREKKESFPLTVTSAQKNPTAFYLCASSIAGYYNEQFFGPGTRLTVL.

The rearrangement joins TRBV19 to TRBJ1-4; 8 bases are shared with TRBD1. The germline gives CDR1 LNHDA, CDR2 SQIVND (reference sequence). V was clipped by 7 bases and J by 5 bases; unmatched bases: 6. This CDR3 contains 14 residues. CDR3 sequence: CASTRTGLNEKLFF. The CDR3 nucleotides read TGTGCCAGTACCCGGACAGGGCTAAATGAAAAACTGTTTTTT. The full variable domain, rest sourced from reference TRBV19 and TRBJ1-4, is DGGITQSPKYLFRKEGQNVTLSCEQNLNHDAMYWYRQDPGQGLRLIYYSQIVNDFQKGDIAEGYSVSREKKESFPLTVTSAQKNPTAFYLCASTRTGLNEKLFFGSGTQLSVL.

The J gene is TRBJ2-3, the V gene TRBV5-1, with D perhaps matching TRBD2 (6 bases). CDR3 length: 15 residues. Per the germline V gene, CDR1 is SGHRS and CDR2 is YFSETQ. Between the trimmed V and J ends, which lost 0 bases and 5 bases, there was a span of 13 bases. CDR3 amino acids: CASSLAGRPGDTQYF. The CDR3 DNA sequence: TGCGCCAGCAGCTTGGCAGGGAGGCCTGGAGATACGCAGTATTTT.

CDR3 nucleotides: TGTGCCAGTAGTATAGGGGACACGGGCTACGAGCAGTACTTC. Translated, it gives CASSIGDTGYEQYF. The rearrangement uses TRBV19 and TRBJ2-7; perhaps TRBD1 as D (6 bases). CDR1 and CDR2 from the germline V gene are LNHDA and SQIVND (reference sequence). Trimming left V 1 base short and J 3 bases short, with 10 bases between. This CDR3 contains 14 residues.

The chain links TRBV30 to TRBJ2-7; D is ambiguous. Germline V gives CDR1 GTSNPN, CDR2 SVGIG (reference sequence). There are 12 residues in the CDR3. Trimming left V 3 bases short and J 7 bases short, with 13 bases between. In nucleotides, the CDR3 is TGTGCCTGGAGGGGCCCCGTGAGGGAGCAGTACTTC. Its protein product is CAWRGPVREQYF.

The chain carries TRBV2 and TRBJ2-5, with TRBD2 matching over 8 bases. The closer fit of TRBJ2-7 to the DNA end suggests the J call may be wrong. This CDR3 region has 14 residues. Per the germline V gene, CDR1 is SNHLY and CDR2 is FYNNEI. CDR3 protein: CASSVTGGPYEQYF. In DNA, the CDR3 is TGTGCCAGCAGTGTGACGGGAGGGCCCTACGAGCAGTACTTC.

This clone was picked up a small number of times. The chain links TRBV2 to TRBJ1-1; 8 bases are a match to TRBD1. V shed 8 bases, J shed 6 bases, and the junction held 5 bases outside the gene matches. The CDR3 sequence is 12 residues long. Germline V gives CDR1 SNHLY, CDR2 FYNNEI. The CDR3 loop is CASGQGESEAFF. Written as DNA, the CDR3 is TGTGCCAGCGGACAGGGCGAATCTGAAGCTTTCTTT. The complete variable domain, with remaining parts taken from reference TRBV2 and TRBJ1-1, reads EPEVTQTPSHQVTQMGQEVILRCVPISNHLYFYWYRQILGQKVEFLVSFYNNEISEKSEIFDDQFSVERPDGSNFTLKIRSTKLEDSAMYFCASGQGESEAFFGQGTRLTVV.

The rearrangement links TRBV28 to TRBJ1-3; perhaps TRBD1 as D (6 bases). From germline, CDR1 is MDHEN and CDR2 SYDVKM. V was trimmed by 3 bases and J by 7 bases, leaving 13 bases between them. The CDR3 loop spans 14 amino acids. The chain's CDR3 is CASSFRTAANTIYF. The CDR3 bases are TGTGCCAGCAGTTTCCGGACAGCGGCGAACACCATATATTTT.